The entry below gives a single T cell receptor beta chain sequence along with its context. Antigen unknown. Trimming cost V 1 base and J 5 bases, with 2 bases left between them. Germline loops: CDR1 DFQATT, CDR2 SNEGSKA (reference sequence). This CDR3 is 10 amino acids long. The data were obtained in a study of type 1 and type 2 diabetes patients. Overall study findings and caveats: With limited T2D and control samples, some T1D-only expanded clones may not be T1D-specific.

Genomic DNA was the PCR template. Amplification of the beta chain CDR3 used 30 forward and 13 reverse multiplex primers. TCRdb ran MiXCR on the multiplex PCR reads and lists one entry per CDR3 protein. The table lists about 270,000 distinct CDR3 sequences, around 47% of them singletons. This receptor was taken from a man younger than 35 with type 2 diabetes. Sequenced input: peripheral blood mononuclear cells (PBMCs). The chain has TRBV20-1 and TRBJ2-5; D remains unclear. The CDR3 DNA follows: TGCAGTGCTAGAGCGGAGACCCAGTACTTC. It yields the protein CSARAETQYF.